A few counts support the clone carrying this T cell receptor beta chain. The antigen is unknown. These data are taken from a study of T cell responses to AZD1222 COVID-19 vaccine. Some second doses came at about 4 weeks and others at about 12 weeks; these were pooled. Broader study findings: Clonal diversity was possibly underestimated; the donors were predominantly white British and more often female. The repertoires were collected only after the peak T cell response.

Trimming removed 6 bases at V and 3 bases at J, with 8 bases between. Germline-derived CDR1 and CDR2 are MDHEN and SYDVKM. The CDR3 has 13 residues. Clones were read by immunoSEQ multiplex PCR, and TCRdb kept only the in-frame ones, dropping some. The data show some 84,000 clones, approximately 85% seen once. Sample: peripheral blood, taken 28 days after the second AZD1222 dose. The chain couples TRBV28 to TRBJ2-2; no firm D call. This clonotype originated in an adult who received the AZD1222 COVID-19 vaccine. Here the CDR3 reads CASSLVDTGELFF. In DNA, the CDR3 is TGTGCCAGCAGCCTGGTGGACACCGGGGAGCTGTTTTTT.